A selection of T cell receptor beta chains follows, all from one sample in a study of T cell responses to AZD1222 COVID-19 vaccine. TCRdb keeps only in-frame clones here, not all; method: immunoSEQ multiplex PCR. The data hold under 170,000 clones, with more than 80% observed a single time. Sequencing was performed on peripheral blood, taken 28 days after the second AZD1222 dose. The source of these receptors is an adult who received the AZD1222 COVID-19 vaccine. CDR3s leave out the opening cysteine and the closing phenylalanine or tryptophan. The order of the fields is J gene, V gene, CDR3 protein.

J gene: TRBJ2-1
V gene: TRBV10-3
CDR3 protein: ATGQDYEQF

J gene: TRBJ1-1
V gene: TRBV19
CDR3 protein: ASSIGQGIPEAF

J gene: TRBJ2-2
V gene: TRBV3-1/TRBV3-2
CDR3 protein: ASSPGQGTGELF

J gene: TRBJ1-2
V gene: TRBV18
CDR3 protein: ASSPPGADSYGYT

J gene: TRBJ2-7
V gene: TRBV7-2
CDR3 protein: ASSRGLAGSDYEQY

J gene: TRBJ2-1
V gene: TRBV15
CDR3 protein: ATSRESGYNEQF

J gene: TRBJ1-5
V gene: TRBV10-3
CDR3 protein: AISGTDNQPQH

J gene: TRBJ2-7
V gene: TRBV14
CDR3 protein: ASSQVRVVDEQY

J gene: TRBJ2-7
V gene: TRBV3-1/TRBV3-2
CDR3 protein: ASSRDPPGRRTEQY

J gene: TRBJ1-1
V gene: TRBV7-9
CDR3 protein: ASSPDRGLMNTEAF

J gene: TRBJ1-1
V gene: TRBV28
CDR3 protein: ASSPRGGKAEAF

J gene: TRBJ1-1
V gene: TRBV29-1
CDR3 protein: SGGRGTEAF

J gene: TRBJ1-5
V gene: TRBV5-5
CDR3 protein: ASSLGDWERQPQH

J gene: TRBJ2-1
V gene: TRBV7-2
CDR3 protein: ASSTTGSGGYNEQF

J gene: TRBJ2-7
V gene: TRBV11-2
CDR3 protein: ASSGAREQY

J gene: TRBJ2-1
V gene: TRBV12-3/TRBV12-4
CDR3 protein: ASSPTGGGEQF

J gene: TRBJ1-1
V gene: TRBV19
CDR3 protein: ASSTQKFTEAF

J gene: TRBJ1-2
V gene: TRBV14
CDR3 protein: ASSQLADRAAGYT

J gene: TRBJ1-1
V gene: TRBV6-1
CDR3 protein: ASSDRDRGSAF

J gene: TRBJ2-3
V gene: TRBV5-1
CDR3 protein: ASSPGRVKDTQY

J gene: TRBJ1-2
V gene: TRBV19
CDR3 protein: ASSIPARANYGYT

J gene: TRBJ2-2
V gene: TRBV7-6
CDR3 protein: ASSLALGTGELF

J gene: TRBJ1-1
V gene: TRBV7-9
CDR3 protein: ASTNPPQASLEAF

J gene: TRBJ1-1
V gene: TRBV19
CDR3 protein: ASSIQGRNTEAF

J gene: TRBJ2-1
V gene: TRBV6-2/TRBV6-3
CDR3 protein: ASSAETSSYNEQF

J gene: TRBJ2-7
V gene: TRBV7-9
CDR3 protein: ASSLGSTAYEQY

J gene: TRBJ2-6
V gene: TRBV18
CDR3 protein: ATRGGPSGANVLT

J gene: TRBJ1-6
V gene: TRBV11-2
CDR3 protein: ASSLEPVDNSPLH

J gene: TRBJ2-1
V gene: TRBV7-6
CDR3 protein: ASSWTPGAAIDEQF

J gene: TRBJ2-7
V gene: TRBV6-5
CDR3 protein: ASRRHGRESYEQY

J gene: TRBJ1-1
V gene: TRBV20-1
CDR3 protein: SASRSTENTEAF

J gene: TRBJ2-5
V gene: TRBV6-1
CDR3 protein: ASSDTGSIETQY

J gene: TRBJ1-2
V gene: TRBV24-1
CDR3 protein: ATSDRDARYGYT

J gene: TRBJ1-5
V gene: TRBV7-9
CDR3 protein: ASSPGGGNQPQH

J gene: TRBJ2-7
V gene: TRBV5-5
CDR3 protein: ASSSPGQGAREQY

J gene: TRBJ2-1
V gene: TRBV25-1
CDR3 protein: ASSDPERGVEQF

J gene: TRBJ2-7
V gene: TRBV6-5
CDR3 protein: ASSLSGLTRYEQY